A selection of T cell receptor beta chains follows, all from one sample in a study of shared clonotypes between healthy human individuals. Clones were read by immunoSEQ multiplex PCR, and TCRdb kept only the in-frame ones, dropping some. Found here are some 470,000 clones, around 80% of them singletons; the top ten hold 10% to 15%. Sequenced input: PBMCs. The receptors stem from a woman aged 40 to 55 in good health. Some clones in this sample may be carry-over from other donors' samples. Both conserved end residues are part of each CDR3. A D gene is named only where the DNA matches it firmly. Clone size appears in some rows only: once, few, many, or a class for an expanded clone.

size	V	D	length	J	DNA	CDR3
-	TRBV28	TRBD1	16	TRBJ1-2	TGTGCCAGCAGTTTGCCGACAGGGGAGGTTTTTAATGGCTACACCTTC	CASSLPTGEVFNGYTF
-	TRBV7-2	TRBD2	13	TRBJ2-5	TGTGCCAGCAGCTTCAGGGGACTAGGGGCCCAGTACTTC	CASSFRGLGAQYF
-	TRBV6-4	TRBD2	14	TRBJ2-1	TGTGCCAGCAGTGCGGTGGGACTAGCAAGTGAGCAGTTCTTC	CASSAVGLASEQFF
-	TRBV5-1	-	15	TRBJ1-6	TGCGCCAGCAGCTTGTTCGGCGGGAGCCGCTCACCCCTCCACTTT	CASSLFGGSRSPLHF
-	TRBV27	-	14	TRBJ2-7	TGTGCCAGCAGTTTAGGAGCAGGCTACTACGAGCAGTACTTC	CASSLGAGYYEQYF
many	TRBV6-5	TRBD2	15	TRBJ2-7	TGTGCCAGCAGCTCCCGGGAGGGTCGGAGATACGAGCAGTACTTC	CASSSREGRRYEQYF
-	TRBV5-1	-	15	TRBJ2-7	TGCGCCAGCAGCTTGGTTCTCCCAAGCTCCTACGAGCAGTACTTC	CASSLVLPSSYEQYF
-	TRBV4-1	TRBD1	16	TRBJ1-5	TGCGCCAGCAGCCAAAGATCGGCCAGGGGGGAAGAGCCCCAGCATTTT	CASSQRSARGEEPQHF
-	TRBV28	-	15	TRBJ2-1	TGTGCCAGCAGCCTAAGGGGGTCAGGATACAATGAGCAGTTCTTC	CASSLRGSGYNEQFF
-	TRBV7-2	TRBD2	16	TRBJ2-2	TGTGCCAGCAGCTTAAACGCCGGGAGGGCGGCCGGGGAGCTGTTTTTT	CASSLNAGRAAGELFF
-	TRBV28	TRBD2	15	TRBJ2-1	TGTGCCAGCAGCTTGGGACTAGCGAGAAGGAATGAGCAGTTCTTC	CASSLGLARRNEQFF
-	TRBV29-1	-	11	TRBJ2-3	TGCAGCGGGGGGGACTCAGATACGCAGTATTTT	CSGGDSDTQYF
few	TRBV28	TRBD1	13	TRBJ1-5	TGTGCCAGCGACGGGGACAGAAATCAGCCCCAGCATTTT	CASDGDRNQPQHF
-	TRBV7-2	TRBD1	15	TRBJ2-7	TGTGCCAGCAGCTCCGGGACAGGGGGCTGGTACGAGCAGTACTTC	CASSSGTGGWYEQYF
-	TRBV2	TRBD1	13	TRBJ2-5	TGTGCCAGCAGGGGGACAGGGGGTGAGACCCAGTACTTC	CASRGTGGETQYF